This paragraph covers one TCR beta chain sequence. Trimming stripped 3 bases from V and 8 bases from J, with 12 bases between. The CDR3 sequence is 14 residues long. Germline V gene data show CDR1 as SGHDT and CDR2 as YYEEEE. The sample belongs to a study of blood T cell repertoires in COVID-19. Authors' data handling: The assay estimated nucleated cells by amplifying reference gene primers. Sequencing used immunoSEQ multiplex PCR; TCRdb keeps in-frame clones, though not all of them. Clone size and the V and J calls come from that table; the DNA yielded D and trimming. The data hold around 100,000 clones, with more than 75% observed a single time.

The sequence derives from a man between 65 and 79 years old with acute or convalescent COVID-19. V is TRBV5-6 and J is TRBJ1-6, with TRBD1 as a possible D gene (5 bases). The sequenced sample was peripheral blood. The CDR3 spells CASSYRGGDSPLHF. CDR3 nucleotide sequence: TGTGCCAGCAGCTACCGGGGGGGGGATTCACCCCTCCACTTT.